This TCR beta chain is drawn from a study of cytomegalovirus exposure and HLA in healthy donors. With respect to this clone: Its antigen is still unknown.

Both 60 Vbeta primers and 13 Jbeta primers went into the PCR. Original analysis: As a later analysis found, there were around 86 million unique TCR beta chains, of which roughly 11 million were shared. Data came from immunoSEQ multiplex PCR; TCRdb stores just in-frame clones and leaves some out. V, J and clone size derive from that table, while D and trimming were established from the DNA sequence. The table records over 70,000 clones, more than 60% of them present only once. Points from the study as a whole: HLA alleles showed associations with about 17,000 TCR beta sequences in a later analysis, at a 0.05 false discovery rate.

This sequence originates from a man aged 50-60 years in good health and CMV-seropositive. Sequencing was carried out using PBMCs.

CDR3 amino acids: CAWRDNREEKLFF. CDR3 nucleotides: TGTGCCTGGAGGGACAACCGAGAGGAAAAACTGTTTTTT. The chain recombines TRBV30 with TRBJ1-4; weak D call: TRBD1 (5 bases). There are 13 residues in the CDR3. The germline CDR1 and CDR2 sequences are GTSNPN and SVGIG (reference sequence). Trimming took off 3 bases at V and 8 bases at J, with 13 bases between the two ends.